The 29 T cell receptor beta chains reported below all come from one sample, sequenced in a study of T cell responses to AZD1222 COVID-19 vaccine. Sequenced by immunoSEQ multiplex PCR; TCRdb stores in-frame clones only, minus some. The sample holds over 100,000 clones; approximately 85% are singletons and the top ten take more than 10%. The starting material was peripheral blood, obtained on day 0 of MenACWY control vaccination. The source of these receptors is an adult in good health.

This clone was seen a single time. The chain recombines TRBV7-9 with TRBJ1-2, with D possibly TRBD1 on 6 matching bases. CDR3 size: 16 residues. Germline V gives CDR1 SEHNR, CDR2 FQNEAQ (reference sequence). V lost 2 bases and J 0 bases, leaving 13 bases between the germline ends. CDR3 protein: CASSLFGGEANYGYTF. The CDR3, as DNA: TGTGCCAGCAGCTTATTTGGGGGCGAAGCTAACTATGGCTACACCTTC.

Only one count was recorded for this clone. J is TRBJ2-1 and V is TRBV2; D may match TRBD1 or TRBD2 (5 bases each). The V gene lost 4 bases and the J gene lost 3 bases, with 10 bases spanning the gap. Per germline, CDR1 SNHLY and CDR2 FYNNEI. This CDR3 spans 14 amino acids. The CDR3: CASSAGPLYNEQFF. CDR3 nucleotide sequence: TGTGCCAGCAGTGCGGGACCCCTCTACAATGAGCAGTTCTTC.

V gene TRBV18 combines with J gene TRBJ2-7; TRBD2 matches at 9 bases. The germline gives CDR1 KGHSH, CDR2 LQKENI. The V gene end was trimmed by 2 bases and the J gene end by 5 bases; junction bases not matched to a gene: 16. This CDR3 spans 18 amino acids. The chain's CDR3 is CASSPSLWREGLSHEQYF. CDR3 DNA: TGTGCCAGCTCACCAAGCCTTTGGCGGGAGGGCCTGTCTCACGAGCAGTACTTC.

The chain carries TRBV11-2 and TRBJ1-3; weak D call: TRBD1 (5 bases). Looked up from germline, CDR1 is SGHAT and CDR2 is FQNNGV. This CDR3 has 15 amino acids. V was clipped by 4 bases and J by 1 base, with 11 bases between them. In DNA form, the CDR3 reads TGTGCCAGCAGCTCGTATAAGGGGTCTGGAAACACCATATATTTT. Translated: CASSSYKGSGNTIYF.

The chain recombines TRBV4-1 with TRBJ2-5, with D hard to call. CDR3 length: 15 amino acids. Germline V gene data show CDR1 as MGHRA and CDR2 as YSYEKL. Trimming removed 0 bases from V and 2 bases from J, with 10 bases in between. CDR3 sequence reads: CASSQDPAAQETQYF. The CDR3 nucleotides are TGCGCCAGCAGCCAAGACCCAGCAGCACAAGAGACCCAGTACTTC.

This rearrangement joins TRBV6-2 or TRBV6-3 to TRBJ1-6; 8 bases align to TRBD1. Germline CDR1 and CDR2: MNHEY and SVGEGT. The V segment lost 2 bases and the J segment 5 bases; nucleotides outside the gene matches: 5. CDR3 size: 16 residues. The CDR3 spells CASSYPNRGDNSPLHF. The CDR3 DNA reads as TGTGCCAGCAGTTACCCAAACAGGGGGGATAATTCACCCCTCCACTTT.

The gene calls are TRBV12-5 and TRBJ2-2; D uncertain. CDR3 size: 13 residues. The V gene's germline CDR1 is LGHNT and CDR2 FRNRAP. V was clipped by 1 base and J by 8 bases, with 8 bases between them. CDR3 DNA: TGTGCTAGTGGTTTGGACGCCTTTGGGGAGCTGTTTTTT. Translating gives CASGLDAFGELFF.

The chain employs TRBV20-1 and TRBJ1-3; D call uncertain. The V end lost 3 bases, the J end lost 0 bases, and 12 bases lay between the germline ends. CDR1 is DFQATT and CDR2 is SNEGSKA in the germline V gene (reference sequence). The CDR3 contains 15 residues. For the CDR3, the DNA is TGCAGTGCTAGTGATCACGGATACTCTGGAAACACCATATATTTT. This encodes CSASDHGYSGNTIYF.

The genes are TRBV7-2 and TRBJ1-1; weak D call: TRBD1 (6 bases). The length of the CDR3 is 15 residues. Germline CDR1 SGHTA, CDR2 FQGNSA. Trimming removed 5 bases at V and 3 bases at J, with 16 bases between. The CDR3 bases are TGTGCCAGCAGCCGCACTGGGGGCAGGGACACTGAAGCTTTCTTT. Its translation: CASSRTGGRDTEAFF.

The chain employs TRBV18 and TRBJ2-1; 11 bases are a match to TRBD2. The CDR3 loop spans 16 amino acids. With V trimmed by 5 bases and J by 4 bases, 7 bases remained unmatched. In germline, CDR1 is KGHSH, CDR2 LQKENI. In DNA, the CDR3 is TGTGCCAGCTCAGGGACTAGCGGAGCCTTTTACAATGAGCAGTTCTTC. Protein product: CASSGTSGAFYNEQFF.

The chain uses TRBV7-3 and TRBJ2-7; 9 bases map to TRBD2. Germline V gene lookup returns CDR1 SGHTA and CDR2 FQGTGA. V shed 0 bases, J shed 6 bases, and the junction held 6 bases outside the gene matches. The CDR3 totals 15 residues. DNA for the CDR3: TGTGCCAGCAGCTTAACTGGCGGGAGGGCCAGCGAGCAGTACTTC. Translated: CASSLTGGRASEQYF.

The chain uses TRBV5-4 and TRBJ2-7; tentative D call: TRBD2 (6 bases). Trimming took 4 bases from V and 0 from J, leaving 14 bases between them. The CDR3 sequence is 15 residues long. CDR1 is SGHNT and CDR2 is YYREEE in the germline V gene (reference sequence). CDR3: CASSRGSGRSYEQYF. The DNA of the CDR3 is TGTGCCAGCAGCCGGGGGAGCGGGCGCTCCTACGAGCAGTACTTC.

The table lists this clone with a count of one. The CDR3 DNA reads as TGCGCCAGCAGCGGGCCGGAATCTGGAAACACCATATATTTT. It specifies CASSGPESGNTIYF. The V call is TRBV5-1, the J call TRBJ1-3, with D unclear. The CDR3 length is 14 residues. V lost 4 bases and J 1 base, leaving 9 bases between the germline ends. Per the germline V gene, CDR1 is SGHRS and CDR2 is YFSETQ.

The V call is TRBV2, the J call TRBJ1-5; 7 bases are shared with TRBD1. V was pared by 6 bases and J by 5 bases, with 7 bases of the junction left unmatched. Germline CDR1 reads SNHLY; CDR2 reads FYNNEI. The CDR3 extends over 14 amino acids. The CDR3 region is CASSYRGVDQPQHF. CDR3 DNA sequence: TGTGCCAGCAGCTACAGGGGAGTGGATCAGCCCCAGCATTTT. Full variable domain (remainder filled in from reference TRBV2 and TRBJ1-5): EPEVTQTPSHQVTQMGQEVILRCVPISNHLYFYWYRQILGQKVEFLVSFYNNEISEKSEIFDDQFSVERPDGSNFTLKIRSTKLEDSAMYFCASSYRGVDQPQHFGDGTRLSIL.

The V and J genes are TRBV18 and TRBJ2-2, with 7 bases lining up with TRBD1. V lost 3 bases and J lost 3; bases outside the gene matches: 7. Germline-derived CDR1 and CDR2 are KGHSH and LQKENI. This CDR3 is 16 amino acids long. The CDR3, as DNA: TGTGCCAGCTCACCCCGAACAGGGGTCGACACCGGGGAGCTGTTTTTT. It translates to CASSPRTGVDTGELFF.

The chain has TRBV19 and TRBJ1-1; D not resolved. V was trimmed by 9 bases and J by 4 bases, leaving 9 bases between them. Germline CDR1 is LNHDA and CDR2 is SQIVND (reference sequence). CDR3 length: 11 amino acids. The CDR3 DNA is TGTGCCAGCCGTGAAGGCACTGAAGCTTTCTTT. This sequence encodes CASREGTEAFF.

The V and J genes are TRBV7-2 and TRBJ1-1; D gene ambiguous. V was clipped by 3 bases and J by 0 bases, with 14 bases between them. The CDR3 covers 16 residues. Looked up from germline, CDR1 is SGHTA and CDR2 is FQGNSA. For the CDR3, the DNA is TGTGCCAGCAGCTTGGGGAGTCCGCTCATGAACACTGAAGCTTTCTTT. Translated: CASSLGSPLMNTEAFF. Complete variable domain (other parts from reference TRBV7-2 and TRBJ1-1): GAGVSQSPSNKVTEKGKDVELRCDPISGHTALYWYRQSLGQGLEFLIYFQGNSAPDKSGLPSDRFSAERTGGSVSTLTIQRTQQEDSAVYLCASSLGSPLMNTEAFFGQGTRLTVV.

This chain links TRBV5-1 with TRBJ1-3, with a tentative D call TRBD1 (6 bases). In germline, CDR1 is SGHRS, CDR2 YFSETQ. The CDR3 contains 15 residues. V lost 0 bases, J lost 4 bases, and 11 bases lay in between. CDR3: CASSLEGTSGNTIYF. CDR3 DNA sequence: TGCGCCAGCAGCTTGGAGGGGACAAGCGGAAACACCATATATTTT. The complete variable domain, with remaining parts taken from reference TRBV5-1 and TRBJ1-3, reads KAGVTQTPRYLIKTRGQQVTLSCSPISGHRSVSWYQQTPGQGLQFLFEYFSETQRNKGNFPGRFSGRQFSNSRSEMNVSTLELGDSALYLCASSLEGTSGNTIYFGEGSWLTVV.

This clone was seen only a few times. This chain links TRBV6-5 with TRBJ2-1, with TRBD2 matching over 9 bases. Germline trimming cut 6 bases from V and 6 bases from J; bases unmatched to any gene: 9. CDR1 and CDR2 from the germline V gene are MNHEY and SVGAGI. This CDR3 has 15 amino acids. The CDR3, as DNA: TGTGCCAGCAGGGCCCTGGCGGGGGGGCCCAATGAGCAGTTCTTC. Amino acid sequence: CASRALAGGPNEQFF.

The CDR3, as DNA: TGTGCCAGCAGCCAGGTGGGGGATGGCTACACCTTC. This translates into CASSQVGDGYTF. The chain combines TRBV7-9 with TRBJ1-2; D possibly corresponds to TRBD1 (5 bases). CDR3 length: 12 amino acids. The V gene's germline CDR1 is SEHNR and CDR2 FQNEAQ (reference sequence). Trimming pared 5 bases from V and 6 bases from J, leaving 10 bases between.

The V and J genes are TRBV25-1 and TRBJ1-5; 9 bases align to TRBD1. V lost 2 bases, J lost 4 bases, and 3 bases stayed unmatched. CDR1 MGHDK and CDR2 SYGVNS come from the germline V gene. This CDR3 spans 15 amino acids. For the CDR3, the DNA is TGTGCCAGCAGTGAAGAGGGGACAGGGAATCAGCCCCAGCATTTT. Translating gives CASSEEGTGNQPQHF.

The J gene is TRBJ1-1, the V gene TRBV5-1, with D possibly TRBD1 on 6 matching bases. The CDR3 runs 15 residues. Trimming stripped 1 base from V and 4 bases from J, with 14 bases between. Germline loops: CDR1 SGHRS, CDR2 YFSETQ. The CDR3 sequence is CASSLLDSSATEAFF. CDR3 DNA: TGCGCCAGCAGCTTGTTGGACAGTTCGGCCACTGAAGCTTTCTTT.

The chain joins TRBV28 to TRBJ2-7; 8 bases are a match to TRBD1. V shed 9 bases, J shed 2 bases, and the junction held 6 bases outside the gene matches. The CDR3 spans 13 residues. Looked up from germline, CDR1 is MDHEN and CDR2 is SYDVKM. The DNA of the CDR3 is TGTGCCAGTTCCGGGACAGGCCCCTACGAGCAGTACTTC. The encoded protein is CASSGTGPYEQYF.

The CDR3 here is CASSQDANTGELFF. Here the CDR3 DNA reads TGTGCCAGCAGCCAAGATGCAAACACCGGGGAGCTGTTTTTT. V and J are TRBV3-1 (or the pseudogene TRBV3-2) and TRBJ2-2; D unclear. Trimming cost V 0 bases and J 2 bases, with 4 bases left between them. Germline CDR1 LGHDT, CDR2 YNNKEL (reference sequence). The CDR3 consists of 14 residues.

Note on this clone: The junction departs from the called germline gene at one end, perhaps through a read error. The chain carries TRBV7-7 and TRBJ2-7, with 9 bases lining up with TRBD2. The CDR3 contains 13 residues. Germline-derived CDR1 and CDR2 are SSHAT and FNYEAQ (reference sequence). The CDR3 spells CASSLAGGYEQYF. CDR3 nucleotides: TGTGCTAGCAGCCTCGCGGGAGGGTACGAGCAGTACTTC.

V usage is TRBV4-1 and J usage is TRBJ1-3, with D hard to call. Per germline, CDR1 MGHRA and CDR2 YSYEKL. Trimming took 5 bases from V and 0 from J, leaving 11 bases between them. The CDR3 consists of 15 residues. This chain's CDR3 is CASSNIGGSGNTIYF. The CDR3 DNA reads as TGCGCCAGCAGCAACATAGGCGGCTCTGGAAACACCATATATTTT.

V gene TRBV6-2 or TRBV6-3 combines with J gene TRBJ2-7; 7 nucleotides agree with TRBD2. J gave up 7 bases and V 6 bases, and 15 bases lay outside the gene matches. This CDR3 comprises 15 residues. Per germline, CDR1 MNHEY and CDR2 SVGEGT. CDR3: CASSFAMIRGGEQYF. CDR3 sequence (DNA): TGTGCCAGCAGCTTTGCAATGATAAGGGGAGGGGAGCAGTACTTC.

This clone turned up a few times. The chain carries TRBV5-6 and TRBJ2-7, with D perhaps given as TRBD1 or TRBD2 (5 bases each). V lost 2 bases, J lost 0 bases, and 15 bases lay in between. The CDR3 runs 16 residues. Germline assignment: CDR1 SGHDT and CDR2 YYEEEE. CDR3 sequence: CASSLTGRGGSYEQYF. CDR3 nucleotide sequence: TGTGCCAGCAGCTTAACCGGACGTGGGGGCTCCTACGAGCAGTACTTC.

The sample holds one count of this clone. This chain connects TRBV12-3 or TRBV12-4 to TRBJ2-1, with 8 bases that match TRBD2. The V segment lost 6 bases and the J segment 9 bases; nucleotides outside the gene matches: 7. The CDR3 loop spans 13 amino acids. The CDR3 reads CASRLAASGEQFF. CDR3 DNA sequence: TGTGCCAGCAGACTAGCGGCGAGTGGTGAGCAGTTCTTC.